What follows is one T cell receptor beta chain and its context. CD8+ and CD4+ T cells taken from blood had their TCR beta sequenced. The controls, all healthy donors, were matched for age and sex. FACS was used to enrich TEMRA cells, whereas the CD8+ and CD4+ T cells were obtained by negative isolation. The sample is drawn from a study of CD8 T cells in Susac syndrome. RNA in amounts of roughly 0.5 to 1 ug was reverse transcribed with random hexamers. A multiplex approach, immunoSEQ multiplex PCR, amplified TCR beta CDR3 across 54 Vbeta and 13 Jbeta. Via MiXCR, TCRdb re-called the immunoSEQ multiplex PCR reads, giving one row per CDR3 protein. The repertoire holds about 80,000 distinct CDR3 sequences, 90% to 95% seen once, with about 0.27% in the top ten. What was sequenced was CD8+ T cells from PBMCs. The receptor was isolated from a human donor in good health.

CDR3 DNA: TGTGCCAGCAGCCAAGTCACTAGCGGGAGGGTAAATGAGCAGTTCTTC. It is translated as CASSQVTSGRVNEQFF. The rearrangement links TRBV14 to TRBJ2-1; 13 bases map to TRBD2. V lost 1 base and J lost 7; bases outside the gene matches: 4. Germline assignment: CDR1 SGHDN and CDR2 FVKESK. CDR3 length: 16 amino acids.